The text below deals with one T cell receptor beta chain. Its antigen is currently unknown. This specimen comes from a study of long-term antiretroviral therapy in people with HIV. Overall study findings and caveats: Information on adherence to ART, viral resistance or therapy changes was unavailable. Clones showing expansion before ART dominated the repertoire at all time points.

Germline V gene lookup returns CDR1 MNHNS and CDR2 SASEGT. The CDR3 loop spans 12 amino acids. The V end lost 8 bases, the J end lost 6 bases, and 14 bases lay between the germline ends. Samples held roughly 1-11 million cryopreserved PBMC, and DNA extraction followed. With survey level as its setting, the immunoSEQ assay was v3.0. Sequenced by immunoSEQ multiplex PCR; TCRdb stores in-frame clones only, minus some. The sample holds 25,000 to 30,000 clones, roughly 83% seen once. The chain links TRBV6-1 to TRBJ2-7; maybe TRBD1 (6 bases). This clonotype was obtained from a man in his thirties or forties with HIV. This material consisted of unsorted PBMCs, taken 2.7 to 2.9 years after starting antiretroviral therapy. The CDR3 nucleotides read TGTGCCAGCTCCCCAGGGGCGAGCGAGCAGTACTTC. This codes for CASSPGASEQYF.